This T cell receptor (beta chain) was identified in a study of T cell responses to AZD1222 COVID-19 vaccine. The study, taken as a whole, reports: Epitopes outside B.1.351 and B.1.1.7 mutated regions reportedly drew nearly half of spike TCRs. Along spike, vaccine-associated CD4 TCRs were found throughout, with dominance at 160-218 and 743-854. Spike-specific TCR breadth and depth rose after two AZD1222 doses. The donor group comprised mostly white British people and more females; the analysis possibly underestimated clonal diversity.

This CDR3 region has 14 residues. The V end lost 6 bases, the J end lost 4 bases, and 13 bases lay between the germline ends. Germline V gives CDR1 MNHEY, CDR2 SVGEGT. Libraries were prepared by immunoSEQ multiplex PCR; TCRdb keeps only in-frame clonotypes and omits some of them. The table has 150,000 to 200,000 clones, roughly 94% seen once. A single count supports this clone. Its target is unknown. The source of this sequence is an adult who received the AZD1222 COVID-19 vaccine. This specimen was peripheral blood, taken 28 days after the second AZD1222 dose. The V call is TRBV6-2 or TRBV6-3, the J call TRBJ2-1; either TRBD1 or TRBD2 may fit D (5 bases each). CDR3 nucleotide sequence: TGTGCCAGCAGCCGGGACGGCGGGTACAATGAGCAGTTCTTC. It codes for CASSRDGGYNEQFF.